This is a list of T cell receptor beta chains from one sample in a study of cytomegalovirus exposure and HLA in healthy donors. Repertoires were generated with immunoSEQ multiplex PCR, while TCRdb's copy carries only in-frame clones and drops some. The sample consists of around 58,000 clones, approximately 71% of them appearing once. Sequencing was carried out using PBMCs. These receptors were taken from a man aged 40-50 years in good health and CMV-seropositive. CDR3s include the opening cysteine and the closing phenylalanine or tryptophan. Fields, in order: J gene, V gene, D gene, clone size, CDR3 DNA, CDR3 protein. A D gene is named only where the DNA matches it firmly. A clone size is listed for some rows: how often the clone was seen (once, few, many), or a class if it is expanded.

TRBJ1-4	TRBV5-6	.	.	TGTGCCAGCAGCTTAAAAGTGGGAGACGGGAATGAAAAACTGTTTTTT	CASSLKVGDGNEKLFF
TRBJ2-7	TRBV5-1	TRBD1	.	TGCGCCAGCAGCGGGTCCGGTGGGGACAGGTCTGACGAGCAGTACTTC	CASSGSGGDRSDEQYF
TRBJ1-5	TRBV29-1	TRBD1	.	TGCAGCCCCCGGGACAGGTGGCGGAACCAGCCCCAGCATTTT	CSPRDRWRNQPQHF
TRBJ2-1	TRBV5-1	TRBD2	.	TGCGCCAGCAGCTTGGGACTAGCGACGGTCAATGAGCAGTTCTTC	CASSLGLATVNEQFF
TRBJ1-2	TRBV7-2	TRBD1	.	TGTGCCAGCAGCCAACAGGGGTACTATGGCTACACCTTC	CASSQQGYYGYTF
TRBJ2-7	TRBV10-3	TRBD1	few	TGTGCCATCAGTGATCCCCGACAGGGGATGTACGAGCAGTACTTC	CAISDPRQGMYEQYF
TRBJ2-6	TRBV7-6	.	few	TGTGCCAGCAGCTTAGCGGGACAAATCCCCTCTGGGGCCAACGTCCTGACTTTC	CASSLAGQIPSGANVLTF
TRBJ2-3	TRBV5-6	TRBD2	.	TGTGCCAGCAGCTTGGTTAGCGGGGGGGCCACAGATACGCAGTATTTT	CASSLVSGGATDTQYF
TRBJ2-2	TRBV18	TRBD2	.	TGTGCCAGCTCACCACGGGTTAGCGGGGGAGTTAACACCGGGGAGCTGTTTTTT	CASSPRVSGGVNTGELFF
TRBJ2-1	TRBV5-6	TRBD2	.	TGTGCCAGCAGCTGGCCCACTAGCGGGGCCCGACCTTACAATGAGCAGTTCTTC	CASSWPTSGARPYNEQFF
TRBJ1-1	TRBV10-3	.	.	TGTGCCATCAGTGAGGGACAGTCGAACACTGAAGCTTTCTTT	CAISEGQSNTEAFF
TRBJ1-5	TRBV5-1	.	.	TGCGCCAGCAGCTCTGGACTGAGTCAGCCCCAGCATTTT	CASSSGLSQPQHF
TRBJ1-5	TRBV30	.	.	TGTGCCTGGAGCACCGACAGTGATCAGCCCCAGCATTTT	CAWSTDSDQPQHF
TRBJ2-5	TRBV4-1	.	once	TGCGCCAGCAGCCAAGATCCCGCGGGGGCTCGGCAAGAGACCCAGTACTTC	CASSQDPAGARQETQYF
TRBJ1-4	TRBV5-4	.	few	TGTGCCAGCACCCAGGAACCTACAACTAATGAAAAACTGTTTTTT	CASTQEPTTNEKLFF
TRBJ2-3	TRBV7-9	.	.	TGTGCCAGCAGCTCCTCTGCAGGGGGCACAGATACGCAGTATTTT	CASSSSAGGTDTQYF
TRBJ1-1	TRBV28	.	.	TGTGCCAGCAGTTTACGGTACACTGAAGCTTTCTTT	CASSLRYTEAFF
TRBJ1-4	TRBV4-3	.	.	TGCGCCAGCAGCGTCACTCCCTGGGGAGGGGGTTCTAATGAAAAACTGTTTTTT	CASSVTPWGGGSNEKLFF
TRBJ1-1	TRBV12-5	.	.	TGTGCTAGTGGTTTGGTCCCCGGTGATGATGAAGCTTTCTTT	CASGLVPGDDEAFF
TRBJ1-1	TRBV6-1	.	.	TGTGCCAGCAGAGGTGGACGAGCGGACACTGAAGCTTTCTTT	CASRGGRADTEAFF
TRBJ1-5	TRBV5-8	.	.	TGTGCCAGCAGCTTGGCCGAAGAGAATCAGCCCCAGCATTTT	CASSLAEENQPQHF
TRBJ2-7	TRBV10-1	TRBD1	.	TGCGCCAGCAGTGAGTCGGGCAGGGGGAACGAGCAGTACTTC	CASSESGRGNEQYF
TRBJ2-3	TRBV11-3	TRBD2	.	TGTGCCAGCCGACCGGGGCGGGGAGGGAGCACAGATACGCAGTATTTT	CASRPGRGGSTDTQYF
TRBJ2-7	TRBV6-5	TRBD2	.	TGTGCCAGCAGTTACACCCCTGGGACTAGCGGGGGGCAGTACTTC	CASSYTPGTSGGQYF
TRBJ2-1	TRBV28	TRBD2	.	TGTGCCAGCAGTCCGGGACTAGCGGGGGGGCCTAGGTCCTACAATGAGCAGTTCTTC	CASSPGLAGGPRSYNEQFF
TRBJ1-5	TRBV5-8	TRBD1	.	TGTGCCAGCAGCTTGGCGGCGACAGGGTGGATAAGCAATCAGCCCCAGCATTTT	CASSLAATGWISNQPQHF
TRBJ1-4	TRBV6-6	.	.	TGTGCCACCTGGGGGGAAACTAATGAAAAACTGTTTTTT	CATWGETNEKLFF
TRBJ1-2	TRBV6-5	TRBD1	few	TGTGCCAGCAGTCCCCGGACAGGTGGTCGGTATGGCTACACCTTC	CASSPRTGGRYGYTF
TRBJ1-2	TRBV5-1	TRBD1	.	TGCGCCAGCAGCTTGGGACAGGGAATCTATGGCTACACCTTC	CASSLGQGIYGYTF
TRBJ1-3	TRBV30	.	.	TGTGCCTGGGGGAAACCGGCGGGGGGAAACACCATATATTTT	CAWGKPAGGNTIYF
TRBJ2-7	TRBV6-6	.	.	TGTGCCAGCAGCCTACTAGCTTCCGAGCAGTACTTC	CASSLLASEQYF
TRBJ1-1	TRBV29-1	TRBD1	.	TGCAGCGTTGAGAAGAGGAACAGGGGTTGGAACACTGAAGCTTTCTTT	CSVEKRNRGWNTEAFF
TRBJ1-6	TRBV6-5	.	.	TGTGCCAGCAGGCTAGGAGGATCACCCCTCCACTTT	CASRLGGSPLHF
TRBJ2-7	TRBV13	.	.	TGTGCCAGCAGCGTTGTTGGAGGAAGCGAGCAGTACTTC	CASSVVGGSEQYF
TRBJ1-5	TRBV7-9	TRBD1	.	TGTGCCAGCAGCCCCGACAGGGGGGTCAATCAGCCCCAGCATTTT	CASSPDRGVNQPQHF
TRBJ2-1	TRBV23-1	TRBD2	once	TGCGCCAGCAGTCAATCGTGGGGGGGGAGTCTAAATGAGCAGTTCTTC	CASSQSWGGSLNEQFF
TRBJ2-5	TRBV4-3	TRBD2	.	TGCGCCAGCAGCCAAGGGCTAGCGGGAGGGGAGACCCAGTACTTC	CASSQGLAGGETQYF
TRBJ2-6	TRBV5-4	TRBD2	.	TGTGCCAGCAGCTCGCCGGGACTAGCGGGGGGGCCTGGGGCCAACGTCCTGACTTTC	CASSSPGLAGGPGANVLTF
TRBJ1-1	TRBV6-5	.	.	TGTGCCAGCAGTTACTCGCGACAGTCGAACACTGAAGCTTTCTTT	CASSYSRQSNTEAFF